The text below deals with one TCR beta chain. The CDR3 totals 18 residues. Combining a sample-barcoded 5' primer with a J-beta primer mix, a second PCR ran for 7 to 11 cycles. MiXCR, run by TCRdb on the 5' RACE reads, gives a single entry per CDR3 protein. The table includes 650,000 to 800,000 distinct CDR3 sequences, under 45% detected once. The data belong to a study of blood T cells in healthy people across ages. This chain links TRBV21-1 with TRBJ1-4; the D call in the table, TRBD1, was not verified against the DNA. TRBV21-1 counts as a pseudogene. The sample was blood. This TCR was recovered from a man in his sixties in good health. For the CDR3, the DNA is TGTGCCAGCAGCAAAGGTCGTTCCAAGGGACCGGAGGTTGAAAAACTGTTTTTT. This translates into CASSKGRSKGPEVEKLFF.